The 2 T cell receptor beta chains given below trace back to one sample, sequenced in a study of blood T cell repertoires in COVID-19. The table came from immunoSEQ multiplex PCR; TCRdb's copy has only in-frame clones and leaves some out. The table includes approximately 120,000 clones, about 83% detected once. Input material: peripheral blood. The receptors stem from a man aged 55 to 69 with acute or convalescent COVID-19.

The chain recombines TRBV19 with TRBJ1-1, with D maybe TRBD1 (6 bases). Per germline, CDR1 LNHDA and CDR2 SQIVND (reference sequence). The V gene lost 2 bases and the J gene lost 3 bases, with 16 bases spanning the gap. This CDR3 has 16 residues. CDR3 protein: CASSISTGREDTEAFF. The DNA for the CDR3 is TGTGCCAGTAGTATATCGACAGGTCGGGAGGACACTGAAGCTTTCTTT.

This chain joins TRBV28 and TRBJ2-7, with D possibly being TRBD1 (5 bases). CDR1 MDHEN and CDR2 SYDVKM come from the germline V gene. V gave up 6 bases and J gave up 2 bases, with 14 bases separating them. The CDR3 runs 14 residues. The CDR3 DNA reads as TGTGCCAGCAGACCTTGGGGCAATACCTACGAGCAGTACTTC. It yields the protein CASRPWGNTYEQYF.